This TCR beta chain is drawn from a study of blood T cell repertoires in COVID-19. Those who participated ranged in age from about 18 to 95 years and resided in 20 to 30 US areas. Only in-frame clones appear in the TCRdb table, and some are missing; sequencing was by immunoSEQ multiplex PCR. Among around 340,000 clones, 80% to 90% were seen once, and the ten largest hold around 4.4%. Unmatched junction bases numbered 8, after V lost 1 base and J lost 8 bases. Germline V gene data show CDR1 as MNHNS and CDR2 as SASEGT. The CDR3 length is 14 residues. The material sequenced was PBMCs or T cells enriched from blood (not recorded which). This receptor was taken from a woman in her thirties or forties with acute COVID-19. V gene TRBV6-1 combines with J gene TRBJ2-7; 7 nucleotides align to TRBD2. The CDR3 reads CASSEGGRASKQYF. CDR3 DNA: TGTGCCAGCAGTGAAGGGGGGAGGGCCTCAAAGCAGTACTTC.